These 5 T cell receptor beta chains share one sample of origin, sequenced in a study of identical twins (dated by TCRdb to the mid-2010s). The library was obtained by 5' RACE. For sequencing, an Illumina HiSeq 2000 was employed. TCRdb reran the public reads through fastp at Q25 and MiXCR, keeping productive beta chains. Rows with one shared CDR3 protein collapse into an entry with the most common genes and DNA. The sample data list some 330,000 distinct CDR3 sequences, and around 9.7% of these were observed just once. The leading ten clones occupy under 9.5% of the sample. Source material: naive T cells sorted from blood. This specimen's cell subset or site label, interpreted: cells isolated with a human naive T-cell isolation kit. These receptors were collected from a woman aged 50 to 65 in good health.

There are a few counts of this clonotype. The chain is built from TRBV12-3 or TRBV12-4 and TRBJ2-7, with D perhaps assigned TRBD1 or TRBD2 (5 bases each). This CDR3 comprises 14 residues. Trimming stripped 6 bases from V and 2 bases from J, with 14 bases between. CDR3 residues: CASSRDGLAYEQYF. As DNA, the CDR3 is TGTGCCAGCAGCAGGGACGGTTTGGCCTACGAGCAGTACTTC.

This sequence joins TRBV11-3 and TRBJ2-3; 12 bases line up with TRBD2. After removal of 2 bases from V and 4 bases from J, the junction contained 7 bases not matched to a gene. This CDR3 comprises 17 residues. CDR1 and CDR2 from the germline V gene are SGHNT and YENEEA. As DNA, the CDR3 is TGTGCCAGCAGCTTACTGACTAGCGGGAGTAGAGCAGATACGCAGTATTTT. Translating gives CASSLLTSGSRADTQYF.

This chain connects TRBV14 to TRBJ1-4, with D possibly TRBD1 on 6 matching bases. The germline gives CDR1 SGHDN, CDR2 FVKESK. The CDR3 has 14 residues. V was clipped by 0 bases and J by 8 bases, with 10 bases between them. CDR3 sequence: CASSQEPGGEKLFF. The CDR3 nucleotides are TGTGCCAGCAGCCAAGAACCGGGGGGCGAAAAACTGTTTTTT. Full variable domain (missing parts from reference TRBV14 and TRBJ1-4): EAGVTQFPSHSVIEKGQTVTLRCDPISGHDNLYWYRRVMGKEIKFLLHFVKESKQDESGMPNNRFLAERTGGTYSTLKVQPAELEDSGVYFCASSQEPGGEKLFFGSGTQLSVL.

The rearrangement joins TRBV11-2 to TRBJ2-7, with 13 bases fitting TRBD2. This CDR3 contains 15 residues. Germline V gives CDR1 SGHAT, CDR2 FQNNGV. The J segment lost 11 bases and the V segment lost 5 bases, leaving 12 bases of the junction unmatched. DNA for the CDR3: TGTGCCAGCAGCCAGGGGACTAGCGGGATGACGGCGAAGTACTTC. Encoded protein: CASSQGTSGMTAKYF.

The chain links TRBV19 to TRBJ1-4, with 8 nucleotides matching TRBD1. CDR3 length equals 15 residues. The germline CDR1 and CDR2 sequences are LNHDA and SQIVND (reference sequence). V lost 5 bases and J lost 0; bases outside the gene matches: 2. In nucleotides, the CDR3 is TGTGCCAGTAGTCGACAGGGGACAACTAATGAAAAACTGTTTTTT. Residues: CASSRQGTTNEKLFF.